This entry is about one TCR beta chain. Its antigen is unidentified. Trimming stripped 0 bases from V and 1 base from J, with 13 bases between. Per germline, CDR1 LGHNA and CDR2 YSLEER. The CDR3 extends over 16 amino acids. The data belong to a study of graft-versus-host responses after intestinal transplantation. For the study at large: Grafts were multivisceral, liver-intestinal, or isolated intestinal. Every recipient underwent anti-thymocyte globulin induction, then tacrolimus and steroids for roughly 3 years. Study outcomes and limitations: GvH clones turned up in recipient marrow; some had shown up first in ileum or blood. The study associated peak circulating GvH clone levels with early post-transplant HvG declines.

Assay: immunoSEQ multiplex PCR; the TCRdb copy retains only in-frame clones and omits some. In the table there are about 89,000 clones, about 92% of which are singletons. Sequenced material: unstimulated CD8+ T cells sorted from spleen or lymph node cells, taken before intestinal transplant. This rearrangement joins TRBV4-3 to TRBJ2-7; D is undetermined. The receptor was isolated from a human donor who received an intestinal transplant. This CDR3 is CASSQDQSSASYEQYF. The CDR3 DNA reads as TGCGCCAGCAGCCAAGATCAATCCAGCGCGTCCTACGAGCAGTACTTC.